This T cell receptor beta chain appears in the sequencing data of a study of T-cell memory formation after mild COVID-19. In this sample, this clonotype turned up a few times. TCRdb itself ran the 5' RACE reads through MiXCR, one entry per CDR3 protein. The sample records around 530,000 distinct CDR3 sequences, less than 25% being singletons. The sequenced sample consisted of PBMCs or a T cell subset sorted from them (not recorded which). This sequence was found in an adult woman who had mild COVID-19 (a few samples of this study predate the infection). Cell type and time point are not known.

CDR3 sequence (DNA): TGTGCCAGCAGCTTAGTAGGGGGCGGGGCGAGCTACACCTTC. Its protein product is CASSLVGGGASYTF. The chain joins TRBV7-2 to TRBJ1-2; 7 bases are shared with TRBD1. Germline trimming cut 1 base from V and 9 bases from J; bases unmatched to any gene: 8. Germline V gene lookup returns CDR1 SGHTA and CDR2 FQGNSA. The CDR3 extends over 14 amino acids.